These T cell receptor beta chains were read from a single sample in a study of early stage breast cancer tumors. The protocol was immunoSEQ multiplex PCR, while the TCRdb copy is restricted to in-frame clones and leaves out a portion. This table has about 63,000 clones, 65% to 80% appearing once. The sequenced sample was blood. The receptor source for this set is a person between 30 and 45 years old with breast cancer. The CDR3 runs from the conserved cysteine through the conserved F or W. D genes are given only for firm matches. The size field is filled for only some rows; it gives once, few, many or a size class.

TRBD2	18	.	TRBV5-5	TRBJ2-5	TGTGCCAGCAGCTTGGGACTCGGGGGGTTTTTTGCCCAAGAGACCCAGTACTTC	CASSLGLGGFFAQETQYF
TRBD1	14	.	TRBV7-2	TRBJ1-4	TGTGCCAGCAGCTCCTCCAGGGGGAGTGAAAAACTGTTTTTT	CASSSSRGSEKLFF
.	13	.	TRBV10-1	TRBJ2-2	TGCGCCAGCAGTGACCTTGCTTTCGGGGAGCTGTTTTTT	CASSDLAFGELFF
TRBD1	15	once	TRBV6-5	TRBJ1-2	TGTGCCAGCAGTACCTCGACAGGGGGCGCCAATGGCTACACCTTC	CASSTSTGGANGYTF
.	11	.	TRBV7-3	TRBJ2-1	TGTGCCAGCAGCCTAGGGGGTGAGCAGTTCTTC	CASSLGGEQFF
TRBD1	15	.	TRBV7-9	TRBJ2-5	TGTGCCAGCAGCTCCCGACAGGGCCTCCAAGAGACCCAGTACTTC	CASSSRQGLQETQYF
TRBD1	15	.	TRBV28	TRBJ2-2	TGTGCCAGCAGTCCTGGGACAGGCTGGACCGGGGAGCTGTTTTTT	CASSPGTGWTGELFF
TRBD2	15	.	TRBV27	TRBJ2-2	TGTGCCAGCAGTTTAGCTGCTAGCGGCACCGGGGAGCTGTTTTTT	CASSLAASGTGELFF
.	14	.	TRBV7-2	TRBJ1-5	TGTGCCAGCAGCTTAGGCGGAGGAATTCAGCCCCAGCATTTT	CASSLGGGIQPQHF
.	14	.	TRBV2	TRBJ1-6	TGTGCCAGCAGTGAGGGCCCATCGAGTTCACCCCTCCACTTT	CASSEGPSSSPLHF
.	13	.	TRBV25-1	TRBJ1-5	TGTGCCAGCAGGGACAGCGGCAATCAGCCCCAGCATTTT	CASRDSGNQPQHF
TRBD2	16	.	TRBV7-6	TRBJ2-7	TGTGCCAGCAGCTTAGCGGGAGGGCCTCTCTCCTACGAGCAGTACTTC	CASSLAGGPLSYEQYF
.	16	once	TRBV2	TRBJ2-7	TGTGCCAGCAGTGAAGCCTCCCAGGGATGGAACCACGAGCAGTACTTC	CASSEASQGWNHEQYF
.	11	.	TRBV6-5	TRBJ1-2	TGTGCCAGCAGTTGGGGGAATGGCTACACCTTC	CASSWGNGYTF
.	12	.	TRBV5-1	TRBJ2-5	TGCGCCAGTGCTTCCAATGGGGAGACCCAGTACTTC	CASASNGETQYF
.	12	.	TRBV19	TRBJ1-2	TGTGCCAGCAAACAGGCCTGGTATGGCTACACCTTC	CASKQAWYGYTF
TRBD1	16	.	TRBV18	TRBJ2-1	TGTGCCAGCTCACCACCGACCGGACAGGAGCACAATGAGCAGTTCTTC	CASSPPTGQEHNEQFF
.	14	few	TRBV11-2	TRBJ1-5	TGTGCCAGCACCCGGGACGGCCGCAATCAGCCCCAGCATTTT	CASTRDGRNQPQHF
.	14	once	TRBV6-5	TRBJ2-3	TGTGCCAGCAGTTACCTTACTAGTGCAGATACGCAGTATTTT	CASSYLTSADTQYF
.	12	.	TRBV7-2	TRBJ2-7	TGTGCCAGCAGTCAAGTGGCCAGGGAGCAGTACTTC	CASSQVAREQYF
TRBD2	17	.	TRBV25-1	TRBJ2-1	TGTGCCAGCAGTGAATTCGGCCCTAGCGGGAACCGAAATGAGCAGTTCTTC	CASSEFGPSGNRNEQFF
.	15	.	TRBV11-2	TRBJ2-7	TGTGCCAGCAGCATCGGGACGGGACTGGCCTACGAGCAGTACTTC	CASSIGTGLAYEQYF
.	14	once	TRBV6-5	TRBJ1-5	TGTGCCAGCAGTTACTCGCAGGACAGTCAGCCCCAGCATTTT	CASSYSQDSQPQHF
.	15	.	TRBV5-5	TRBJ1-1	TGTGCCAGCAGCCTTAACGGGGGTATGAACACTGAAGCTTTCTTT	CASSLNGGMNTEAFF
.	12	few	TRBV2	TRBJ2-7	TGTGCCAGCAGTGGGCGAGGTTACGAGCAGTACTTC	CASSGRGYEQYF
TRBD1	14	.	TRBV19	TRBJ1-1	TGTGCCAGTAGTACAGGGGGCGAGAACACTGAAGCTTTCTTT	CASSTGGENTEAFF
.	15	.	TRBV5-1	TRBJ2-2	TGCGCCAGCAGCTTGGGACAGATGAACACCGGGGAGCTGTTTTTT	CASSLGQMNTGELFF
.	15	.	TRBV18	TRBJ2-2	TGTGCCAGCTCACCAGGGGGTTCGAACACCGGGGAGCTGTTTTTT	CASSPGGSNTGELFF
TRBD2	14	.	TRBV7-9	TRBJ2-1	TGTGCCAGCAGCTTCGGGGGGTCCTACAATGAGCAGTTCTTC	CASSFGGSYNEQFF
.	14	.	TRBV2	TRBJ2-7	TGTGCCAGCAAGGAGAACAGGGAGAGCTACGAGCAGTACTTC	CASKENRESYEQYF
TRBD2	16	.	TRBV19	TRBJ2-7	TGTGCCAGTAGTCACACTAGCGGTGGGTCGCCCTACGAGCAGTACTTC	CASSHTSGGSPYEQYF
.	11	.	TRBV9	TRBJ2-7	TGTGCCAGCAGCGACAGGTACGAGCAGTACTTC	CASSDRYEQYF
.	12	few	TRBV15	TRBJ2-7	TGTGCCACCAGCAGAGGCCCCTACGAGCAGTACTTC	CATSRGPYEQYF
TRBD1	18	.	TRBV5-4	TRBJ1-2	TGTGCCAGCAGCCCTGTCCCGGGACAGGGGGGAGCTAACTATGGCTACACCTTC	CASSPVPGQGGANYGYTF
.	12	.	TRBV11-2	TRBJ1-2	TGTGCCAGCAGCGCCCACAGGGACGGCTACACCTTC	CASSAHRDGYTF
.	14	.	TRBV30	TRBJ2-1	TGTGCCTGGAGTGTACGAACAGGATACAATGAGCAGTTCTTC	CAWSVRTGYNEQFF
.	14	.	TRBV18	TRBJ1-4	TGTGCCAGCTCACCAAAGGAAACTAATGAAAAACTGTTTTTT	CASSPKETNEKLFF
.	15	.	TRBV11-2	TRBJ2-2	TGTGCCAGCAGCTTAGTCGGGGGGAACACCGGGGAGCTGTTTTTT	CASSLVGGNTGELFF
.	12	.	TRBV6-1	TRBJ1-1	TGTGCCAGCAGTGAAGATGTACTAAAAGCTTTCTTT	CASSEDVLKAFF
.	16	.	TRBV27	TRBJ2-3	TGTGCCAGCAGCAACTACCTACAGGGGGGGACAGATACGCAGTATTTT	CASSNYLQGGTDTQYF
TRBD1	13	few	TRBV10-3	TRBJ1-1	TGTGCCAGTACCAGGGGGGACGCTACGGAAGTTTTCTTT	CASTRGDATEVFF
.	14	.	TRBV6-1	TRBJ1-5	TGTGCCAGCAGTGACGGGAACCTAGATCAGCCCCAGCATTTT	CASSDGNLDQPQHF
.	14	once	TRBV10-2	TRBJ2-2	TGCGCCAGCAGACCGGGAGTGGTAACCGGGGAGCTGTTTTTT	CASRPGVVTGELFF
TRBD1	15	once	TRBV19	TRBJ2-7	TGTGCCAGTAGTCTCAGACAGGGGATAAGCTACGAGCAGTACTTC	CASSLRQGISYEQYF
TRBD2	16	.	TRBV10-3	TRBJ2-1	TGTGCCATCACCTGGACGGAACTAGCGGCCCACAATGAGCAGTTCTTC	CAITWTELAAHNEQFF
.	14	.	TRBV5-1	TRBJ2-6	TGCGCCAGCCAAACCGAATCTGGGGCCAACGTCCTGACTTTC	CASQTESGANVLTF
.	11	.	TRBV9	TRBJ2-5	TGTGCCAGCAGCCTCCAAGAGACCCAGTACTTC	CASSLQETQYF
.	14	.	TRBV11-3	TRBJ1-1	TGTGCCAGCAGCTTAGGAGCGGCCGCGACTGAAGCTTTCTTT	CASSLGAAATEAFF
.	15	.	TRBV9	TRBJ2-1	TGTGCCAGCAGCGTTGTATCGGGGTCCTACAATGAGCAGTTCTTC	CASSVVSGSYNEQFF
TRBD2	16	.	TRBV2	TRBJ2-2	TGTGCCAGCAGTGAAAGACTAGCGGGAGCTGCCGGGGAGCTGTTTTTT	CASSERLAGAAGELFF
TRBD2	16	.	TRBV7-3	TRBJ2-1	TGTGCCAGCAGCTCGGGACTAGCGGGGGGGATTAATGAGCAGTTCTTC	CASSSGLAGGINEQFF
.	13	once	TRBV7-9	TRBJ1-1	TGTGCCAGCAGTTTACAGGGTAACACTGAAGCTTTCTTT	CASSLQGNTEAFF
.	12	few	TRBV5-1	TRBJ2-7	TGCGCCAGCAGCTTGAACCTTAACGAGCAGTACTTC	CASSLNLNEQYF